The clone carrying this TCR beta chain is a singleton in its sample. Its antigen is unidentified. About 10 milliliters of peripheral blood were drawn from each donor into EDTA-treated tubes. Germline lookup yields CDR1 GTSNPN and CDR2 SVGIG (reference sequence). The CDR3 contains 12 residues. This sample stems from a study of blood T cells in healthy people across ages. General observations from the study: Diversity was estimated from one million T cells, and these estimates were considered underestimates.

Through a sample-barcoded 5' primer and a J-beta primer mix, a second PCR was run for about 6 to 11 cycles. TCRdb ran MiXCR on the 5' RACE reads and lists one entry per CDR3 protein. The sample yields 700,000 or so distinct CDR3 sequences, around 43% seen once. V usage is TRBV30 and J usage is TRBJ2-4; D may be TRBD1 (6 bases). Matching the DNA end better, TRBJ2-7 makes the J call doubtful. The sequenced sample consisted of blood. This receptor was identified in an elderly man in good health. The CDR3 is CAWSQGMDEQYF. The DNA of the CDR3 is TGTGCCTGGAGCCAGGGGATGGACGAGCAGTACTTC.